What follows is one TCR beta chain and its context. Sequenced by immunoSEQ multiplex PCR; TCRdb stores in-frame clones only, minus some. Of 150,000 to 180,000 clones listed, 80% are singletons. This specimen belongs to a study of blood T cell repertoires in COVID-19. The CDR3 is 11 residues long. Germline loops: CDR1 MNHEY, CDR2 SVGAGI. V gave up 6 bases and J gave up 8 bases, with 10 bases separating them. This chain connects TRBV6-5 to TRBJ1-2, with a tentative D call TRBD1 (5 bases). This receptor was taken from a man aged 55 to 70 with acute or convalescent COVID-19. Sequencing used peripheral blood. CDR3 in DNA: TGTGCCAGCAGCGGGGGTCACGGCTACACCTTC. It translates to CASSGGHGYTF.